This T cell receptor beta chain was found in a study of human T cells and chemical hapten exposure. Time point of the sample: pre-sensitization, week 0. Treatment meaning: therapeutic diphenylcyclopropenone sensitization with weekly scalp DPC. The authors' total RNA extraction used unfractionated whole blood. This CDR3 is 15 amino acids long. Trimming took 2 bases from V and 1 from J, leaving 11 bases between them. Per the germline V gene, CDR1 is SGHNT and CDR2 is YENEEA. TCRdb itself ran the RACE reads through MiXCR, one entry per CDR3 protein. This table has about 52,000 distinct CDR3 sequences, approximately 9.6% appearing once.

Sequencing used whole blood, obtained in connection with sensitization to the hapten diphenylcyclopropenone (DPC). The sequence was collected from a woman aged 25 to 39 with alopecia areata. Some clones in this sample may be carry-over from other donors' samples. This chain uses TRBV11-3 with TRBJ1-1, with D hard to call. CDR3 coding DNA: TGTGCCAGCAGCTTATCAGGACGAGGGAACACTGAAGCTTTCTTT. Translating gives CASSLSGRGNTEAFF.